This TCR beta chain is from a study of cytomegalovirus exposure and HLA in healthy donors. Across the whole study: The roughly 700 first-cohort repertoires and the roughly 120 validation repertoires shared the same platform, a later analysis reported. Study-level results: Reports described diagnosis of cytomegalovirus status by the classifier as highly specific and sensitive. There were a few CMV-associated chains whose specificity for CMV antigens was confirmed in vitro. Most TCR sequences were seen very rarely across donors, but some public TCRs occurred in many.

In regard to this clone: The antigen remains unidentified.

The data were produced by immunoSEQ multiplex PCR, yet TCRdb's version contains in-frame clones alone and is incomplete. The data hold roughly 68,000 clones, with roughly 96% observed a single time. The sample was PBMCs. The origin of this receptor is a man younger than 35 in good health and CMV-seronegative.

The CDR3 loop reads CASKAAYTGELFF. The CDR3, as DNA: TGCGCCAGCAAAGCGGCTTACACCGGGGAGCTGTTTTTT. V gene TRBV5-1 combines with J gene TRBJ2-2; perhaps TRBD2 as D (5 bases). The CDR3 runs to 13 residues. The V gene lost 6 bases and the J gene lost 3 bases, with 9 bases spanning the gap. The germline V gene has CDR1 SGHRS and CDR2 YFSETQ.